The 23 T cell receptor beta chains below come from one sample, sequenced in a study of beta chain features in type 1 diabetes. Isolated RNA was reverse transcribed in full, so expressed TCRB transcripts were sequenced. Clones were sequenced by immunoSEQ multiplex PCR, and TCRdb holds only the in-frame ones, with some missing. The sample lists 120,000 to 150,000 clones; around 9.3% were seen once. The sample consisted of naive CD4+ T cells from blood. These receptor sequences come from a man between 18 and 29 years old in good health.

This clone turned up a few times. The chain couples TRBV7-2 to TRBJ2-5, with 7 bases identical to TRBD2. From germline, CDR1 is SGHTA and CDR2 FQGNSA. With 4 bases clipped from V and 6 bases from J, the junction kept 8 bases outside the gene matches. This CDR3 is 14 amino acids long. The CDR3 DNA sequence: TGTGCCAGCAGCTCCCTCCGGGAGGTTCAGACCCAGTACTTC. Protein sequence: CASSSLREVQTQYF. Complete variable domain (other parts from reference TRBV7-2 and TRBJ2-5): GAGVSQSPSNKVTEKGKDVELRCDPISGHTALYWYRQSLGQGLEFLIYFQGNSAPDKSGLPSDRFSAERTGGSVSTLTIQRTQQEDSAVYLCASSSLREVQTQYFGPGTRLLVL.

V gene TRBV18 combines with J gene TRBJ2-7, with TRBD1 matching over 7 bases. Germline V gene sequence: CDR1 KGHSH, CDR2 LQKENI. Trimming took 5 bases from V and 1 from J; bases not matched to a gene: 5. CDR3 length: 14 amino acids. CDR3 DNA: TGTGCCAGCTCAGGCCGGGACAGTTCCTACGAGCAGTACTTC. Its translation: CASSGRDSSYEQYF. Filled out from reference TRBV18 and TRBJ2-7, the complete variable domain reads NAGVMQNPRHLVRRRGQEARLRCSPMKGHSHVYWYRQLPEEGLKFMVYLQKENIIDESGMPKERFSAEFPKEGPSILRIQQVVRGDSAAYFCASSGRDSSYEQYFGPGTRLTVT.

This clone came up a few times. The chain links TRBV6-5 to TRBJ1-1, with D perhaps matching TRBD1 (5 bases). Germline V gene lookup returns CDR1 MNHEY and CDR2 SVGAGI. This CDR3 contains 13 residues. Trimming took off 3 bases at V and 5 bases at J, with 10 bases between the two ends. This CDR3 is CASSYGGVTEAFF. The CDR3 DNA follows: TGTGCCAGCAGTTATGGGGGGGTTACTGAAGCTTTCTTT.

In DNA, the CDR3 is TGTGCCAGCAGTCCCTCCCAGGGTGTCGCCAAAAACATTCAGTACTTC. This codes for CASSPSQGVAKNIQYF. The V and J genes are TRBV27 and TRBJ2-4, with D possibly being TRBD1 (5 bases). V was trimmed by 5 bases and J by 1 base, leaving 15 bases between them. Germline V gene sequence: CDR1 MNHEY, CDR2 SMNVEV (reference sequence). The CDR3 runs to 16 residues.

The table lists this clone with many counts. The CDR3 sequence: CASSLGQSTDTQYF. For the CDR3, the DNA is TGTGCCAGCAGTTTGGGGCAGAGCACAGATACGCAGTATTTT. The rearrangement uses TRBV28 and TRBJ2-3; D possibly corresponds to TRBD1 (5 bases). This CDR3 comprises 14 residues. The ends were cut back, 3 bases at V and 0 bases at J, with 7 bases in the middle. CDR1 and CDR2 (germline): MDHEN, SYDVKM.

This clone was recorded many times. The chain uses TRBV7-3 and TRBJ1-5; TRBD1 aligns across 7 bases. Germline trimming cut 5 bases from V and 5 bases from J; bases unmatched to any gene: 3. This CDR3 comprises 13 residues. Germline CDR1 reads SGHTA; CDR2 reads FQGTGA. CDR3 DNA: TGTGCCAGCAGCCTCGACAGGGATCAGCCCCAGCATTTT. Its protein is CASSLDRDQPQHF.

There are a few counts of this clone. J is TRBJ2-7 and V is TRBV6-5; D is perhaps TRBD1 (6 bases). The CDR3 covers 13 residues. V was cut by 5 bases and J by 2 bases, with 10 bases left in between. Germline loops: CDR1 MNHEY, CDR2 SVGAGI. CDR3 amino acids: CASSLRGAYEQYF. The CDR3 bases are TGTGCCAGCAGTCTCAGGGGAGCCTACGAGCAGTACTTC.

Only a few counts were recorded for this clone. The chain combines TRBV9 with TRBJ2-1, with 13 bases matching TRBD2. In germline, CDR1 is SGDLS, CDR2 YYNGEE. The CDR3 has 16 amino acids. V shed 2 bases, J shed 8 bases, and the junction held 7 bases outside the gene matches. This chain's CDR3 is CASSVSGTSGVDEQFF. The CDR3 coding sequence is TGTGCCAGCAGCGTCTCCGGGACTAGCGGGGTAGATGAGCAGTTCTTC.

This clone was seen a handful of times. This sequence joins TRBV27 and TRBJ2-1; 9 nucleotides line up with TRBD2. J lost 6 bases, V lost 5 bases, and 5 bases had no gene match. The germline gives CDR1 MNHEY, CDR2 SMNVEV (reference sequence). This CDR3 region has 14 residues. The CDR3 region has the DNA TGTGCCAGCAGTCTCAGACTAGCGGTCAATGAGCAGTTCTTC. It translates to CASSLRLAVNEQFF.

This clone came up a few times. J is TRBJ2-7 and V is TRBV2, with D possibly matching TRBD1 (5 bases). The CDR3 is made up of 12 amino acids. V lost 5 bases and J 3 bases, leaving 8 bases between the germline ends. Germline assignment: CDR1 SNHLY and CDR2 FYNNEI. CDR3 nucleotide sequence: TGTGCCAGCAGTAGGGGCTTCTACGAGCAGTACTTC. It yields the protein CASSRGFYEQYF.

In its sample, this clone was seen a few times. V and J are TRBV2 and TRBJ2-7; possible D gene TRBD1, 6 bases. The CDR3 is made up of 12 amino acids. The V gene's germline CDR1 is SNHLY and CDR2 FYNNEI. V dropped 8 bases and J dropped 3 bases, with 11 bases sitting between them. CDR3: CASGKGGYEQYF. In DNA, the CDR3 is TGTGCCAGCGGCAAAGGGGGCTACGAGCAGTACTTC.

This clone was observed a few times. The J gene is TRBJ1-2, the V gene TRBV4-3, with 7 bases aligning to TRBD1. The CDR3 extends over 18 amino acids. The junction had 14 bases not matched to a gene; V was cut back by 4 bases and J by 0 bases. Germline-derived CDR1 and CDR2 are LGHNA and YSLEER. The CDR3 loop is CASSRQGESFGTNYGYTF. CDR3 coding DNA: TGCGCCAGCAGCCGACAGGGAGAGAGTTTTGGGACTAACTATGGCTACACCTTC.

This clone appeared a few times. The CDR3 bases are TGTGCCAGCCAGCGGGGGGCTTACACCGGGGAGCTGTTTTTT. It yields the protein CASQRGAYTGELFF. This chain uses TRBV28 with TRBJ2-2; 9 nucleotides align to TRBD2. CDR3 length equals 14 residues. Germline values: CDR1 MDHEN, CDR2 SYDVKM. V was pared by 8 bases and J by 3 bases, with 4 bases of the junction left unmatched. Complete variable domain (other parts from reference TRBV28 and TRBJ2-2): DVKVTQSSRYLVKRTGEKVFLECVQDMDHENMFWYRQDPGLGLRLIYFSYDVKMKEKGDIPEGYSVSREKKERFSLILESASTNQTSMYLCASQRGAYTGELFFGEGSRLTVL.

The chain links TRBV6-5 to TRBJ2-7; D gene unclear. Germline CDR1 reads MNHEY; CDR2 reads SVGAGI. Trimming stripped 6 bases from V and 3 bases from J, with 18 bases between. The CDR3 is 15 residues long. This CDR3 is CASSRDEDPLYEQYF. The CDR3 DNA follows: TGTGCCAGCAGCCGAGACGAGGATCCTCTCTACGAGCAGTACTTC.

This chain connects TRBV5-1 to TRBJ1-2; 9 positions agree with TRBD1. J gave up 3 bases and V 0 bases, and 3 bases lay outside the gene matches. The CDR3 runs 15 residues. Germline V gene data show CDR1 as SGHRS and CDR2 as YFSETQ. The CDR3 DNA is TGCGCCAGCAGCTTGGGGGACAGGGCGGACTATGGCTACACCTTC. Translation gives CASSLGDRADYGYTF.

The chain carries TRBV30 and TRBJ1-4; D is unclear. This CDR3 comprises 15 residues. Germline CDR1 is GTSNPN and CDR2 is SVGIG (reference sequence). V gave up 0 bases and J gave up 0 bases, with 8 bases separating them. As DNA, the CDR3 is TGTGCCTGGAGTGTTTTGACTGCAACTAATGAAAAACTGTTTTTT. It yields the protein CAWSVLTATNEKLFF.

J is TRBJ2-3 and V is TRBV5-1; 11 bases align to TRBD2. The CDR3 has 17 amino acids. The germline CDR1 and CDR2 sequences are SGHRS and YFSETQ. The ends lost 2 bases at V and 0 bases at J; junction bases unmatched: 5. CDR3 DNA: TGCGCCAGCAGCTTTCTAGCGGGGGGTACTAGCACAGATACGCAGTATTTT. This translates into CASSFLAGGTSTDTQYF.

Comments on this clone: At the DNA level, this CDR3 is encoded by other sequences in the same sample as well. The rearrangement links TRBV6-1 to TRBJ1-1; 8 positions agree with TRBD1. The CDR3 is 13 residues long. Unmatched junction bases numbered 5, after V lost 6 bases and J lost 5 bases. Germline values: CDR1 MNHNS, CDR2 SASEGT. CDR3 protein: CASRIQGGTEAFF. CDR3 in DNA: TGTGCCAGCAGGATACAGGGGGGGACTGAAGCTTTCTTT.

The chain uses TRBV6-5 and TRBJ2-3; weak D call: TRBD1 (5 bases). The CDR3 has 14 amino acids. Germline V gives CDR1 MNHEY, CDR2 SVGAGI. V was trimmed by 2 bases and J by 9 bases, leaving 15 bases between them. The chain's CDR3 is CASSYLDNSGTQYF. CDR3 nucleotide sequence: TGTGCCAGCAGTTACCTGGACAACTCAGGAACGCAGTATTTT.

This clone was counted a few times. The J gene is TRBJ1-4, the V gene TRBV11-2, with TRBD1 matching 7 bases. CDR1 is SGHAT, CDR2 FQNNGV, per germline. The CDR3 extends over 17 amino acids. V was pared by 5 bases and J by 0 bases, with 9 bases of the junction left unmatched. CDR3: CASSRRGAIATNEKLFF. DNA of the CDR3: TGTGCCAGCAGCCGCAGGGGGGCAATTGCAACTAATGAAAAACTGTTTTTT.

This clone was seen more than once but under ten times. This sequence joins TRBV9 and TRBJ2-1; no reliable D call. The germline V gene has CDR1 SGDLS and CDR2 YYNGEE. This CDR3 has 13 amino acids. Trimming left V 0 bases short and J 7 bases short, with 8 bases between. The CDR3 loop reads CASSVGQRNEQFF. CDR3 bases: TGTGCCAGCAGCGTAGGGCAGAGGAATGAGCAGTTCTTC.

The table lists this clone with a few counts. The V call is TRBV9, the J call TRBJ2-3; TRBD1 matches 9 bases. Trimming removed 3 bases from V and 6 bases from J; junction bases left unmatched: 5. The CDR3 runs to 14 residues. Germline values: CDR1 SGDLS, CDR2 YYNGEE. The CDR3 region is CASSADRGRDTQYF. DNA for the CDR3: TGTGCCAGCAGCGCGGACAGGGGAAGGGATACGCAGTATTTT. The full variable domain, its missing parts supplied by reference TRBV9 and TRBJ2-3, is DSGVTQTPKHLITATGQRVTLRCSPRSGDLSVYWYQQSLDQGLQFLIQYYNGEERAKGNILERFSAQQFPDLHSELNLSSLELGDSALYFCASSADRGRDTQYFGPGTRLTVL.

This clone was seen more than once but under ten times. The chain recombines TRBV4-3 with TRBJ2-3; TRBD1 might be the D (6 bases). The CDR3 loop spans 17 amino acids. The germline V gene has CDR1 LGHNA and CDR2 YSLEER. Trimming took off 1 base at V and 4 bases at J, with 18 bases between the two ends. The CDR3 DNA reads TGCGCCAGCAGCCAAGGGGGGACACTAGGGTGGGCAGATACGCAGTATTTT. This translates into CASSQGGTLGWADTQYF.